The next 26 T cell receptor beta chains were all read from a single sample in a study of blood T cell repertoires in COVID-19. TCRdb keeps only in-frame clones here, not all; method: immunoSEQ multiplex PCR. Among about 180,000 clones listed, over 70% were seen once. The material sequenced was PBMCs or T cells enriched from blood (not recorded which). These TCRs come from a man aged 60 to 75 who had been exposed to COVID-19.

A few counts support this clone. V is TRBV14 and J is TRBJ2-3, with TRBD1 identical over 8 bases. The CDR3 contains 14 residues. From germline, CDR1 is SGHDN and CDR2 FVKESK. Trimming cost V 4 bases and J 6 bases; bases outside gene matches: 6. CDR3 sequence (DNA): TGTGCCAGCAGCCGAGGACAGGGTGTCGATACGCAGTATTTT. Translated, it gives CASSRGQGVDTQYF. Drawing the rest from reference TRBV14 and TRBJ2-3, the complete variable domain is EAGVTQFPSHSVIEKGQTVTLRCDPISGHDNLYWYRRVMGKEIKFLLHFVKESKQDESGMPNNRFLAERTGGTYSTLKVQPAELEDSGVYFCASSRGQGVDTQYFGPGTRLTVL.

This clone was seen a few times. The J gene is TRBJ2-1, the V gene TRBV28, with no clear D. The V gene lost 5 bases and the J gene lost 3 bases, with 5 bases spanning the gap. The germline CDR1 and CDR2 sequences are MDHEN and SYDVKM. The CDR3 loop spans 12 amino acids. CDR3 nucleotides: TGTGCCAGCAGTCCAGGCTACAATGAGCAGTTCTTC. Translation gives CASSPGYNEQFF.

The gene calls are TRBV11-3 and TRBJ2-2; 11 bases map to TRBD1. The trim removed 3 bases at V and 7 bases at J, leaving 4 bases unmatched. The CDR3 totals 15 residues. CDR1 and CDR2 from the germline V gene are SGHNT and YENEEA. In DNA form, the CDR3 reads TGTGCCAGCAGCTTCGGGACAGGGGGTGTCGGGGAGCTGTTTTTT. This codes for CASSFGTGGVGELFF.

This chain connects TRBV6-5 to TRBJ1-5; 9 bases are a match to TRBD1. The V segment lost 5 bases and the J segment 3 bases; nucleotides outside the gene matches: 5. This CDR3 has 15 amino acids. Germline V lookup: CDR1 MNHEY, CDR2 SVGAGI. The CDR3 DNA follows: TGTGCCAGCAGTAGGGACAGGGCCCTCAATCAGCCCCAGCATTTT. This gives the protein CASSRDRALNQPQHF.

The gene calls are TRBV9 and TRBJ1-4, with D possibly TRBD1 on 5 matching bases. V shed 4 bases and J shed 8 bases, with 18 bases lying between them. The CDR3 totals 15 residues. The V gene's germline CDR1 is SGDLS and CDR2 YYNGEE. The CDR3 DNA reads TGTGCCAGCAGCCATAGGCGGGGGATGGGCGAAAAACTGTTTTTT. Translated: CASSHRRGMGEKLFF. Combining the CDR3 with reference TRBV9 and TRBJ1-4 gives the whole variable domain DSGVTQTPKHLITATGQRVTLRCSPRSGDLSVYWYQQSLDQGLQFLIQYYNGEERAKGNILERFSAQQFPDLHSELNLSSLELGDSALYFCASSHRRGMGEKLFFGSGTQLSVL.

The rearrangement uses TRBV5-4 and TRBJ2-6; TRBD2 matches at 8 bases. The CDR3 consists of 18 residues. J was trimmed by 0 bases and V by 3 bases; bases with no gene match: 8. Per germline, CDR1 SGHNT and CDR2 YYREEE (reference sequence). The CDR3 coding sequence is TGTGCCAGCAGCTCGGGACTAGGGACCAGCTCTGGGGCCAACGTCCTGACTTTC. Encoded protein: CASSSGLGTSSGANVLTF.

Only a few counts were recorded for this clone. The CDR3 nucleotides are TGCGCCAGCAGCTGGACTAGCGGTACTTACAATGAGCAGTTCTTC. Its protein product is CASSWTSGTYNEQFF. The V and J genes are TRBV5-1 and TRBJ2-1; 10 positions agree with TRBD2. Trimming at V came to 3 bases and at J to 4 bases, leaving 4 bases not matched to a gene. The CDR3 totals 15 residues. CDR1 SGHRS and CDR2 YFSETQ come from the germline V gene.

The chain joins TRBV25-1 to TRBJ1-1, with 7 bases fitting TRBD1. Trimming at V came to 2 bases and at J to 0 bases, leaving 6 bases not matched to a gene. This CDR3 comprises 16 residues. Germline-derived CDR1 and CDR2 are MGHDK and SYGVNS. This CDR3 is CASSENRGGLNTEAFF. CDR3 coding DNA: TGTGCCAGCAGTGAAAACAGGGGAGGTTTGAACACTGAAGCTTTCTTT.

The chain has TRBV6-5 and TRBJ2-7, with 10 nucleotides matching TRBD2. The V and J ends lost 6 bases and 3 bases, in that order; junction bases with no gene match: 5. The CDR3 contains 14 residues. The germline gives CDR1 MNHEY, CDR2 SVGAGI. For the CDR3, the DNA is TGTGCCAGCAGCCGGACTAGCGGACACTACGAGCAGTACTTC. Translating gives CASSRTSGHYEQYF.

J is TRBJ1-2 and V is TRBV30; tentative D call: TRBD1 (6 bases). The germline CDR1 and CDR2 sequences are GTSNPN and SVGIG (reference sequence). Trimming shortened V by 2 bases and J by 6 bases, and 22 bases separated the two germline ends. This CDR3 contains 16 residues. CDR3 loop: CAWSRPDHTGLNGYTF. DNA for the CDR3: TGTGCCTGGAGTAGGCCCGACCACACAGGGTTGAATGGCTACACCTTC.

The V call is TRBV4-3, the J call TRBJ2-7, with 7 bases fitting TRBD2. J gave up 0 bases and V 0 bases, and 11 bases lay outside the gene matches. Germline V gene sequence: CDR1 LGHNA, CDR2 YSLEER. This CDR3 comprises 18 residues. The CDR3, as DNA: TGCGCCAGCAGCCAAGATTTATTAGCTAGCGGAACCTCCTACGAGCAGTACTTC. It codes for CASSQDLLASGTSYEQYF.

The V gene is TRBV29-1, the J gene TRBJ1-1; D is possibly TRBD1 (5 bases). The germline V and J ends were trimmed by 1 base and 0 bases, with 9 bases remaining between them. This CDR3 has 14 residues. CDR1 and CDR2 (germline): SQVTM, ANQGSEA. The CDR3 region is CSVEVAGMNTEAFF. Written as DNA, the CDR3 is TGCAGCGTTGAAGTTGCAGGGATGAACACTGAAGCTTTCTTT.

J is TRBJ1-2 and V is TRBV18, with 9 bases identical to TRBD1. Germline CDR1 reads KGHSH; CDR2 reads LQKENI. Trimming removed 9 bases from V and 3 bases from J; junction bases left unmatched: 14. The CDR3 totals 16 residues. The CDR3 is CARPSRKQGADYGYTF. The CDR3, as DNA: TGTGCCAGGCCATCTAGGAAACAGGGGGCAGACTATGGCTACACCTTC.

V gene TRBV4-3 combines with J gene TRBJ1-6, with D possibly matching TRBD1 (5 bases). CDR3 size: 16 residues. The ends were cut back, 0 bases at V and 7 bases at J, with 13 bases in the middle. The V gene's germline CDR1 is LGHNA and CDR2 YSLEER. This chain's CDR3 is CASSQDRQRSNSPLHF. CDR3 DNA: TGCGCCAGCAGCCAAGACCGACAGAGATCAAATTCACCCCTCCACTTT.

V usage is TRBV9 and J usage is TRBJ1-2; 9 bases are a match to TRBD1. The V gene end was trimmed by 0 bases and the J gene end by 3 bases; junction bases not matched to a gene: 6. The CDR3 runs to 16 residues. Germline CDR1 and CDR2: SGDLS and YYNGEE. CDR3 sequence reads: CASSVGGTGTYYGYTF. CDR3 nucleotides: TGTGCCAGCAGCGTAGGGGGGACAGGGACATACTATGGCTACACCTTC. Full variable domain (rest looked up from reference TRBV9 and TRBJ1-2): DSGVTQTPKHLITATGQRVTLRCSPRSGDLSVYWYQQSLDQGLQFLIQYYNGEERAKGNILERFSAQQFPDLHSELNLSSLELGDSALYFCASSVGGTGTYYGYTFGSGTRLTVV.

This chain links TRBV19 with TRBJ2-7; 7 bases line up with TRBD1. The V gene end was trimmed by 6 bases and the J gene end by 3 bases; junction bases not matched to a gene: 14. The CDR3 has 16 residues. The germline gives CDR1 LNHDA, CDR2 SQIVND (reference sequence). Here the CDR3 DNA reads TGTGCCAGTAGCCACACTCAGGGGGTAATCGGCTACGAGCAGTACTTC. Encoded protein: CASSHTQGVIGYEQYF.

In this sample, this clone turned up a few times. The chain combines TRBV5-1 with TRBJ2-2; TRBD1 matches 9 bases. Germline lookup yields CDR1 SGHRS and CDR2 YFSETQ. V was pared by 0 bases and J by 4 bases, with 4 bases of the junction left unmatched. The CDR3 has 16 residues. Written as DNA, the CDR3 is TGCGCCAGCAGCTTGGACAGGGGGCTTTCCACCGGGGAGCTGTTTTTT. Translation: CASSLDRGLSTGELFF.

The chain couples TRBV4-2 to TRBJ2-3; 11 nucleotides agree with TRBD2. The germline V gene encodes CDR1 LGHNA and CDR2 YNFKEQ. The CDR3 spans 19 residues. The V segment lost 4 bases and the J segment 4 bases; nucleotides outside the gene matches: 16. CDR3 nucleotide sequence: TGTGCCAGCAGCCTAGGGACTAGCGGATCTCCCACGTGGGCAGATACGCAGTATTTT. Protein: CASSLGTSGSPTWADTQYF.

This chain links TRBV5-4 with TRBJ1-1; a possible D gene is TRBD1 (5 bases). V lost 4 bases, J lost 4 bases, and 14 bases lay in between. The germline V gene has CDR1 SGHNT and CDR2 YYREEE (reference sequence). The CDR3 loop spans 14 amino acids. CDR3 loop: CASSPSGLGTEAFF. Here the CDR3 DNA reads TGTGCCAGCAGCCCCTCAGGGCTTGGCACTGAAGCTTTCTTT.

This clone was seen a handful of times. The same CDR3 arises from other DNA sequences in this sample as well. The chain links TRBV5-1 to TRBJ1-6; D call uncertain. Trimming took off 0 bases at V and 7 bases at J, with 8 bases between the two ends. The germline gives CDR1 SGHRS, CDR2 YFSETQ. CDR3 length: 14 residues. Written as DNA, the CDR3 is TGCGCCAGCAGCTTGGCCCCAGGAAATTCACCCCTCCACTTT. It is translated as CASSLAPGNSPLHF.

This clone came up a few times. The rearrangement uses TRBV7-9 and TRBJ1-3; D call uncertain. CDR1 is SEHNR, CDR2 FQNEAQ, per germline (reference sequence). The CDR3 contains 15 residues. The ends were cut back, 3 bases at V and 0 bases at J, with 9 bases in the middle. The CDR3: CASSFPLSSGNTIYF. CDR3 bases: TGTGCCAGCAGCTTTCCCTTGAGCTCTGGAAACACCATATATTTT.

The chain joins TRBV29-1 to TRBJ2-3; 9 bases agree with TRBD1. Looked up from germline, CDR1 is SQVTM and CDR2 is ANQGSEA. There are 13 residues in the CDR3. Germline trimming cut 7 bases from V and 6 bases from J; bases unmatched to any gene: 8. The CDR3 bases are TGCAGCGGTATGACAGGGGGTTGGGATACGCAGTATTTT. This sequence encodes CSGMTGGWDTQYF.

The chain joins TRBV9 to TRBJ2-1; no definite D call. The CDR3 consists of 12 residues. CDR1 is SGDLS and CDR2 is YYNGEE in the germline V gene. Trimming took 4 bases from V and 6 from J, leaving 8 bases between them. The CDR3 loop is CASSFVSNEQFF. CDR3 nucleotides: TGTGCCAGCAGCTTTGTTAGCAATGAGCAGTTCTTC.

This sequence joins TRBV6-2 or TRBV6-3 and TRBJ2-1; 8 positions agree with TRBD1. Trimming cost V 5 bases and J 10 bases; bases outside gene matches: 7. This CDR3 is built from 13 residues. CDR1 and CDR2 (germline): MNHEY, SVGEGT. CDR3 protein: CASSTRTGWEQFF. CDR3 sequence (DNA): TGTGCCAGCAGTACGAGGACAGGGTGGGAGCAGTTCTTC.

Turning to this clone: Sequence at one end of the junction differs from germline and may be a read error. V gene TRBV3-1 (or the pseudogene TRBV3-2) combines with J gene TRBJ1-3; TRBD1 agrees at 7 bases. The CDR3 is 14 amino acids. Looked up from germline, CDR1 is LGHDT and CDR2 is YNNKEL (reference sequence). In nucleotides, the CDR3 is TGTGCCAGCAACCAAGGGACAGTGGGAAACACCATATATTTT. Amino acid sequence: CASNQGTVGNTIYF.

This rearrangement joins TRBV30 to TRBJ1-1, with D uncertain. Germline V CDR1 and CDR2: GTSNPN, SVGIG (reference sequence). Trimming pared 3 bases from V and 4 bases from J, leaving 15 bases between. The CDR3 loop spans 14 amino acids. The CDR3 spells CAWSLVGIGTEAFF. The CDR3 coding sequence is TGTGCCTGGAGCCTGGTGGGCATCGGCACTGAAGCTTTCTTT.